Following are 25 T cell receptor beta chains from one sample sequenced in a study of cytomegalovirus exposure and HLA in healthy donors. Both 60 Vbeta primers and 13 Jbeta primers went into the PCR. TCRdb's copy holds only in-frame clones and misses some; the assay was immunoSEQ multiplex PCR. Recorded for this sample: 75,000 to 85,000 clones. The source material was PBMCs. Every receptor here comes from a man between 45 and 60 years old in good health and CMV-seronegative.

The V call is TRBV18, the J call TRBJ2-5; D is perhaps TRBD1 (6 bases). The germline V gene encodes CDR1 KGHSH and CDR2 LQKENI. V was clipped by 2 bases and J by 5 bases, with 12 bases between them. There are 14 residues in the CDR3. The CDR3 DNA is TGTGCCAGCTCACCAGGGACATCTGGGGAGACCCAGTACTTC. It is translated as CASSPGTSGETQYF.

The chain employs TRBV27 and TRBJ1-2; a possible D gene is TRBD1 (5 bases). The V end lost 2 bases, the J end lost 3 bases, and 16 bases lay between the germline ends. CDR1 and CDR2 from the germline V gene are MNHEY and SMNVEV (reference sequence). The CDR3 extends over 16 amino acids. The CDR3 region is CASSLIAGRLDYGYTF. The CDR3 DNA is TGTGCCAGCAGTTTAATAGCGGGGCGGCTAGACTATGGCTACACCTTC.

The chain is built from TRBV30 and TRBJ2-2; 9 bases are a match to TRBD2. The V and J ends lost 2 bases and 1 base, in that order; junction bases with no gene match: 8. This CDR3 has 17 residues. Germline CDR1 GTSNPN, CDR2 SVGIG (reference sequence). The CDR3 DNA reads as TGTGCCTGGAGTTCCTTGGGAGCGGGGGGGAACACCGGGGAGCTGTTTTTT. Its protein is CAWSSLGAGGNTGELFF. Full variable domain (remainder filled in from reference TRBV30 and TRBJ2-2): SQTIHQWPATLVQPVGSPLSLECTVEGTSNPNLYWYRQAAGRGLQLLFYSVGIGQISSEVPQNLSASRPQDRQFILSSKKLLLSDSGFYLCAWSSLGAGGNTGELFFGEGSRLTVL.

The chain links TRBV7-9 to TRBJ2-3; the D is unclear. Germline values: CDR1 SEHNR, CDR2 FQNEAQ (reference sequence). The CDR3 spans 15 residues. V was trimmed by 0 bases and J by 2 bases, leaving 9 bases between them. The CDR3 DNA follows: TGTGCCAGCAGCTTAGCACGGAGAATCACAGATACGCAGTATTTT. Protein sequence: CASSLARRITDTQYF. The full variable domain, in which reference TRBV7-9 and TRBJ2-3 provide the parts outside the CDR3, is DTGVSQNPRHKITKRGQNVTFRCDPISEHNRLYWYRQTLGQGPEFLTYFQNEAQLEKSRLLSDRFSAERPKGSFSTLEIQRTEQGDSAMYLCASSLARRITDTQYFGPGTRLTVL.

This chain connects TRBV7-9 to TRBJ2-7; perhaps TRBD2 as D (5 bases). This CDR3 spans 14 amino acids. Per the germline V gene, CDR1 is SEHNR and CDR2 is FQNEAQ (reference sequence). V was cut by 7 bases and J by 2 bases, with 15 bases left in between. DNA of the CDR3: TGTGCCAGCAAAAAAGCGGAGGAAACCTACGAGCAGTACTTC. This sequence encodes CASKKAEETYEQYF.

This chain uses TRBV4-3 with TRBJ1-1, with 9 bases lining up with TRBD1. The V gene's germline CDR1 is LGHNA and CDR2 YSLEER. Trimming cost V 3 bases and J 1 base; bases outside gene matches: 9. The CDR3 has 17 amino acids. The CDR3 nucleotides are TGCGCCAGCAGCCAGGGGTTGACAGGGGGTTGGAACACTGAAGCTTTCTTT. Translation gives CASSQGLTGGWNTEAFF.

This rearrangement joins TRBV6-6 to TRBJ1-5; 11 bases match TRBD1. Germline V CDR1 and CDR2: MNHNY, SVGAGI (reference sequence). This CDR3 contains 16 residues. Trimming took 5 bases from V and 1 from J; bases not matched to a gene: 4. The CDR3 spells CASSRTGGMSNQPQHF. CDR3 in DNA: TGTGCCAGCAGTAGGACAGGGGGCATGAGCAATCAGCCCCAGCATTTT.

The chain joins TRBV6-1 to TRBJ1-3, with D possibly matching TRBD1 (5 bases). Germline CDR1 and CDR2: MNHNS and SASEGT. Trimming removed 4 bases at V and 0 bases at J, with 7 bases between. The CDR3 covers 14 residues. The CDR3 is CASSGQHSGNTIYF. The CDR3 DNA follows: TGTGCCAGCAGTGGACAGCACTCTGGAAACACCATATATTTT.

The rearrangement uses TRBV5-4 and TRBJ2-5, with D tentatively TRBD2 (5 bases). Trimming left V 0 bases short and J 5 bases short, with 8 bases between. The germline gives CDR1 SGHNT, CDR2 YYREEE (reference sequence). This CDR3 comprises 13 residues. CDR3 region: CASSLVGLETQYF. The DNA of the CDR3 is TGTGCCAGCAGCTTGGTCGGACTCGAGACCCAGTACTTC.

This rearrangement joins TRBV27 to TRBJ1-6; no definite D call. Germline values: CDR1 MNHEY, CDR2 SMNVEV (reference sequence). The CDR3 spans 16 residues. The V gene lost 5 bases and the J gene lost 0 bases, with 11 bases spanning the gap. In DNA, the CDR3 is TGTGCCAGCAGTGTGACTGAGAGCTCCTATAATTCACCCCTCCACTTT. Translated: CASSVTESSYNSPLHF.

The gene calls are TRBV4-1 and TRBJ1-1; possibly TRBD1 for D (6 bases). CDR3 length equals 17 residues. Germline V gene sequence: CDR1 MGHRA, CDR2 YSYEKL. V was cut by 1 base and J by 1 base, with 16 bases left in between. CDR3 loop: CASSQGGGTRTNTEAFF. CDR3 DNA: TGCGCCAGCAGCCAAGGGGGGGGGACAAGAACGAACACTGAAGCTTTCTTT.

This chain joins TRBV5-8 and TRBJ1-5; weak D call: TRBD1 (5 bases). The CDR3 sequence is 15 residues long. V was trimmed by 4 bases and J by 6 bases, leaving 17 bases between them. The V gene's germline CDR1 is SGHTS and CDR2 YDEGEE. The CDR3 spells CASSTQGMIAQPQHF. In DNA form, the CDR3 reads TGTGCCAGCAGCACTCAGGGAATGATAGCTCAGCCCCAGCATTTT.

The DNA of the CDR3 is TGCGCCAGCAGCCAAGTGACTAGCGGGGGGTCGGACACAGATACGCAGTATTTT. This codes for CASSQVTSGGSDTDTQYF. The V call is TRBV4-3, the J call TRBJ2-3, with 13 bases fitting TRBD2. Germline loops: CDR1 LGHNA, CDR2 YSLEER. Losses at the gene ends were 1 base for V and 2 bases for J; bases not matched to a gene: 6. The CDR3 is made up of 18 amino acids.

V gene TRBV29-1 combines with J gene TRBJ1-1; 10 bases are shared with TRBD1. J lost 9 bases, V lost 5 bases, and 12 bases had no gene match. The V gene's germline CDR1 is SQVTM and CDR2 ANQGSEA. The CDR3 is made up of 14 amino acids. CDR3 nucleotides: TGCAGCGTTTTTGAAGGACAGGGGGTCGAGAAAGCTTTCTTT. This encodes CSVFEGQGVEKAFF. The whole variable domain, filled in from reference TRBV29-1 and TRBJ1-1, reads SAVISQKPSRDICQRGTSLTIQCQVDSQVTMMFWYRQQPGQSLTLIATANQGSEATYESGFVIDKFPISRPNLTFSTLTVSNMSPEDSSIYLCSVFEGQGVEKAFFGQGTRLTVV.

CDR3 amino acids: CASSLVLSGNTIYF. CDR3 bases: TGTGCCAGCAGCTTAGTCCTCTCTGGAAACACCATATATTTT. The genes are TRBV7-8 and TRBJ1-3, with no clear D. There are 14 residues in the CDR3. V dropped 1 base and J dropped 0 bases, with 4 bases sitting between them. Per germline, CDR1 SGHVS and CDR2 FQNEAQ.

The chain joins TRBV27 to TRBJ1-2, with no clear D. The length of the CDR3 is 14 residues. The germline CDR1 and CDR2 sequences are MNHEY and SMNVEV (reference sequence). The V gene lost 6 bases and the J gene lost 5 bases, with 16 bases spanning the gap. CDR3 nucleotides: TGTGCCAGCAGACACCACGGGGTATGGTATGGCTACACCTTC. Protein product: CASRHHGVWYGYTF.

The V and J genes are TRBV7-2 and TRBJ2-5, with TRBD2 matching over 15 bases. Trimming cost V 5 bases and J 0 bases; bases outside gene matches: 4. The germline V gene has CDR1 SGHTA and CDR2 FQGNSA. The CDR3 runs to 17 residues. The chain's CDR3 is CASSKGLAGGYQETQYF. CDR3 DNA: TGTGCCAGCAGCAAGGGACTAGCGGGGGGCTACCAAGAGACCCAGTACTTC.

This chain links TRBV18 with TRBJ1-2; 8 nucleotides align to TRBD1. Trimming took 2 bases from V and 6 from J; bases not matched to a gene: 11. Germline V gene data show CDR1 as KGHSH and CDR2 as LQKENI. The CDR3 length is 16 residues. CDR3 loop: CASSPFSPTGVNGYTF. The CDR3, as DNA: TGTGCCAGCTCACCATTTTCTCCGACAGGGGTAAATGGCTACACCTTC.

The V call is TRBV2, the J call TRBJ2-1; 9 bases are a match to TRBD1. There are 15 residues in the CDR3. The junction had 4 bases not matched to a gene; V was cut back by 4 bases and J by 3 bases. Germline V gene data show CDR1 as SNHLY and CDR2 as FYNNEI. Written as DNA, the CDR3 is TGTGCCAGCAGTGTCCGGGACAGGGACTACAATGAGCAGTTCTTC. Translating it yields CASSVRDRDYNEQFF.

This chain's CDR3 is CASSFTSGTGNGNTEAFF. The DNA for the CDR3 is TGTGCCAGCAGCTTTACATCCGGGACAGGGAATGGGAACACTGAAGCTTTCTTT. The chain carries TRBV7-6 and TRBJ1-1; 9 nucleotides align to TRBD1. The CDR3 is made up of 18 amino acids. The junction had 12 bases not matched to a gene; V was cut back by 3 bases and J by 1 base. Germline V gives CDR1 SGHVS, CDR2 FNYEAQ.

The chain carries TRBV11-1 and TRBJ2-1; 8 bases align to TRBD2. The CDR3 is made up of 15 amino acids. J was trimmed by 4 bases and V by 5 bases; bases with no gene match: 7. Germline-derived CDR1 and CDR2 are SGHAT and FQDESV (reference sequence). The CDR3 nucleotides read TGTGCCAGCAGCCTCGGGGGGGCCGGGTACAATGAGCAGTTCTTC. Amino acid sequence: CASSLGGAGYNEQFF.

The J gene is TRBJ1-1, the V gene TRBV4-1, with D possibly TRBD1 on 5 matching bases. The CDR3 extends over 14 amino acids. Germline CDR1 MGHRA, CDR2 YSYEKL. Trimming cost V 1 base and J 1 base, with 7 bases left between them. The CDR3 region is CASSQGGQNTEAFF. CDR3 nucleotide sequence: TGCGCCAGCAGCCAAGGAGGACAGAACACTGAAGCTTTCTTT.

DNA for the CDR3: TGTGCCAGCAGCCCGACAGGGGGCATGTACGAGCAGTACTTC. This gives the protein CASSPTGGMYEQYF. The chain links TRBV5-6 to TRBJ2-7; 10 nucleotides align to TRBD1. CDR1 SGHDT and CDR2 YYEEEE come from the germline V gene. J gave up 4 bases and V 4 bases, and 5 bases lay outside the gene matches. CDR3 length: 14 amino acids.

V gene TRBV7-2 combines with J gene TRBJ2-5, with D possibly being TRBD1 (6 bases). The germline V gene encodes CDR1 SGHTA and CDR2 FQGNSA. This CDR3 has 14 residues. V lost 4 bases, J lost 0 bases, and 9 bases lay in between. The CDR3: CASSSTGNQETQYF. The CDR3 DNA reads TGTGCCAGCAGCTCTACAGGGAACCAAGAGACCCAGTACTTC.

The J gene is TRBJ2-2, the V gene TRBV7-9; 7 bases are shared with TRBD1. This CDR3 spans 16 amino acids. The V gene's germline CDR1 is SEHNR and CDR2 FQNEAQ (reference sequence). V was clipped by 5 bases and J by 2 bases; unmatched bases: 8. The CDR3 region is CASSQRGQTNTGELFF. In nucleotides, the CDR3 is TGTGCCAGCAGCCAACGGGGACAGACCAACACCGGGGAGCTGTTTTTT. Looking up the rest from reference TRBV7-9 and TRBJ2-2 gives the full variable domain: DTGVSQNPRHKITKRGQNVTFRCDPISEHNRLYWYRQTLGQGPEFLTYFQNEAQLEKSRLLSDRFSAERPKGSFSTLEIQRTEQGDSAMYLCASSQRGQTNTGELFFGEGSRLTVL.